This is a list of T cell receptor beta chains from one sample in a study of blood T cell repertoires in COVID-19. Repertoires were generated with immunoSEQ multiplex PCR, while TCRdb's copy carries only in-frame clones and drops some. The sample lists 95,000 to 150,000 clones, roughly three quarters occurring once. The material sequenced was peripheral blood. Receptor source: a woman aged 80 or over with acute or convalescent COVID-19. Each CDR3 is given with its conserved first and last residue.

V: TRBV4-2
J: TRBJ1-1
CDR3: CASSQGTRDRDTEAFF

V: TRBV6-5
J: TRBJ1-1
CDR3: CASSYPGQGANTEAFF

V: TRBV11-3
J: TRBJ2-1
CDR3: CASSLVPSLSQQFF

V: TRBV5-6
J: TRBJ2-2
CDR3: CASSPERERTGELFF

V: TRBV7-2
J: TRBJ2-2
CDR3: CASSLVGGGRNTGELFF

V: TRBV14
J: TRBJ2-1
CDR3: CASSLVAGGANEQFF

V: TRBV10-2
J: TRBJ2-7
CDR3: CATMTAGAYEQYF

V: TRBV10-3
J: TRBJ2-1
CDR3: CAIKNRLAPYNEQFF

V: TRBV6-5
J: TRBJ2-2
CDR3: CAVVTGTGTGELFF

V: TRBV5-1
J: TRBJ1-2
CDR3: CASSLEGSYTF

V: TRBV6-1
J: TRBJ1-2
CDR3: CASSDGGGYGYTF

V: TRBV2
J: TRBJ2-3
CDR3: CASGGDRQSTDTQYF

V: TRBV19
J: TRBJ1-2
CDR3: CASSPETGGRNYGYTF

V: TRBV6-6
J: TRBJ1-5
CDR3: CASSLQGMTNQPQHF

V: TRBV7-8
J: TRBJ1-2
CDR3: CASSPTGQQTYGYTF

V: TRBV19
J: TRBJ2-7
CDR3: CASSPAPGTGGLDEQYF

V: TRBV21-1
J: TRBJ2-1
CDR3: CASSKPGLASDEQFF

V: TRBV4-1
J: TRBJ1-2
CDR3: CASSQVSDTNYGYTF

V: TRBV28
J: TRBJ1-2
CDR3: CASSPGDGWYGYTF

V: TRBV5-6
J: TRBJ1-5
CDR3: CASSPDRLRYQPQHF

V: TRBV5-1
J: TRBJ2-1
CDR3: CASSLGPSGFNEQFF

V: TRBV5-4
J: TRBJ1-4
CDR3: CASSLANEKLFF

V: TRBV11-2
J: TRBJ1-2
CDR3: CASSLGHNYGYTF

V: TRBV29-1
J: TRBJ2-7
CDR3: CSAQGSSYEQYF

V: TRBV6-5
J: TRBJ1-4
CDR3: CASRDRFGLFF

V: TRBV5-1
J: TRBJ1-2
CDR3: CASSLVAPNYGYTF

V: TRBV5-1
J: TRBJ1-4
CDR3: CASSSTGGYEKLFF

V: TRBV28
J: TRBJ2-5
CDR3: CASSFGAAAPQETQYF

V: TRBV28
J: TRBJ1-1
CDR3: CASSPALDRRSNTEAFF

V: TRBV29-1
J: TRBJ1-2
CDR3: CSVRPRDRNYGYTF

V: TRBV7-9
J: TRBJ1-2
CDR3: CASSLAATAEGGYTF

V: TRBV19
J: TRBJ2-7
CDR3: CASSIQGVGEQYF

V: TRBV30
J: TRBJ2-3
CDR3: CAWNTGGTDTQYF

V: TRBV29-1
J: TRBJ1-2
CDR3: CSSEGANYGYTF

V: TRBV7-2
J: TRBJ2-5
CDR3: CASSEIRRGGAQYF

V: TRBV18
J: TRBJ1-4
CDR3: CASSSFRTGGPGTNEKLFF

V: TRBV4-2
J: TRBJ1-2
CDR3: CASSQDNLGGNYGYTF

V: TRBV7-2
J: TRBJ2-1
CDR3: CASSPRGTGGNNEQFF

V: TRBV7-2
J: TRBJ2-1
CDR3: CASSFSRSYNEQFF

V: TRBV2
J: TRBJ2-7
CDR3: CASSQTGYEQYF

V: TRBV4-1
J: TRBJ1-6
CDR3: CATPRDRKLSSYNSPLHF

V: TRBV19
J: TRBJ1-6
CDR3: CASSLTAPNSPLHF

V: TRBV2
J: TRBJ1-1
CDR3: CASSESGGALTSAFF

V: TRBV2
J: TRBJ1-1
CDR3: CASIIQGEAEAFF

V: TRBV7-3
J: TRBJ2-2
CDR3: CASSPGQWPNTGELFF

V: TRBV6-2/TRBV6-3
J: TRBJ2-5
CDR3: CASSYQDQETQYF

V: TRBV5-1
J: TRBJ2-2
CDR3: CASSLQPRNTGELFF

V: TRBV7-9
J: TRBJ2-3
CDR3: CASSLVAGDTQYF

V: TRBV5-5
J: TRBJ2-5
CDR3: CASSYLWTSRETQYF

V: TRBV27
J: TRBJ1-2
CDR3: CASSPRTPNYGYTF

V: TRBV5-6
J: TRBJ1-4
CDR3: CASSWGGYRATNEKLFF

V: TRBV10-1
J: TRBJ1-2
CDR3: CASSEQYDYGYTF

V: TRBV19
J: TRBJ2-6
CDR3: CASSIASSGANVLTF

V: TRBV19
J: TRBJ1-6
CDR3: CASTGTGHSPLHF